A selection of T cell receptor beta chains follows, all from one sample in a study of T cell clonotyping in hematopoietic cell transplantation. The assay was immunoSEQ multiplex PCR, and TCRdb's table has in-frame clones only and misses some. The sample records about 41,000 clones, roughly 85% being singletons. Specimen: peripheral blood mononuclear cells, collected before stem cell transplant. The receptors originated from a man in his fifties or sixties with acute myeloid leukemia. Some clones in this sample may be carry-over from other donors' samples. The CDR3 runs from the conserved cysteine through the conserved F or W. The D gene is left open where the match is weak. The size entry is marked missing in some rows and otherwise reads once, few, many or a size class.

clone size	V gene	J gene	D gene	CDR3 protein	CDR3 DNA
-	TRBV5-1	TRBJ1-2	-	CASSLEGGAGGYTF	TGCGCCAGCAGCTTGGAGGGGGGCGCGGGTGGCTACACCTTC
few	TRBV19	TRBJ1-5	-	CASVPNRANQPQHF	TGTGCCAGTGTGCCCAACAGGGCAAATCAGCCCCAGCATTTT
-	TRBV6-5	TRBJ1-5	-	CASSYSLDTQPQHF	TGTGCCAGCAGTTACTCCTTGGATACTCAGCCCCAGCATTTT
-	TRBV27	TRBJ2-7	TRBD1	CASSWTGDTEQYF	TGTGCCAGCAGTTGGACAGGGGATACCGAGCAGTACTTC
-	TRBV7-2	TRBJ1-6	-	CASKPRSYNSPLHF	TGTGCCAGCAAACCACGCTCCTATAATTCACCCCTCCACTTT
-	TRBV27	TRBJ2-7	-	CASSVDTLSYEQYF	TGTGCCAGCAGTGTCGACACCCTCTCCTACGAGCAGTACTTC
-	TRBV6-6	TRBJ2-5	-	CASSYDRRQETQYF	TGTGCCAGCAGTTACGACAGACGCCAAGAGACCCAGTACTTC
-	TRBV27	TRBJ2-2	-	CASSSFANTGELFF	TGTGCCAGCAGTTCGTTCGCGAACACCGGGGAGCTGTTTTTT
-	TRBV6-5	TRBJ1-4	-	CASSDSATNEKLFF	TGTGCCAGCAGCGACAGCGCAACTAATGAAAAACTGTTTTTT
-	TRBV4-2	TRBJ2-3	-	CASSPPSRGSDTQYF	TGTGCCAGCAGCCCCCCCTCCCGGGGTTCAGATACGCAGTATTTT
once	TRBV5-6	TRBJ2-5	-	CASSWGVQETQYF	TGTGCCAGCAGCTGGGGGGTACAAGAGACCCAGTACTTC
-	TRBV5-6	TRBJ1-1	-	CASSLDAGAHMNTEAFF	TGTGCCAGCAGCTTAGATGCGGGGGCACACATGAACACTGAAGCTTTCTTT
once	TRBV27	TRBJ2-7	TRBD1	CASSLFPGTAPYEQYF	TGTGCCAGCAGTTTATTCCCCGGGACAGCTCCCTACGAGCAGTACTTC
few	TRBV6-6	TRBJ1-1	-	CASRSDGGGRTEAFF	TGTGCCAGCAGGTCAGACGGGGGTGGAAGGACTGAAGCTTTCTTT
few	TRBV5-1	TRBJ1-2	TRBD1	CASSPQPTGGGYGYTF	TGCGCCAGCAGCCCACAACCCACAGGGGGCGGCTATGGCTACACCTTC
-	TRBV30	TRBJ1-1	TRBD1	CARGTETGGSTEAFF	TGTGCCCGGGGTACCGAGACAGGGGGTTCGACTGAAGCTTTCTTT
-	TRBV4-1	TRBJ2-1	-	CASSQVTSASYNEQFF	TGCGCCAGCAGCCAAGTGACTAGTGCCTCCTACAATGAGCAGTTCTTC
once	TRBV5-1	TRBJ2-3	-	CASSLERGTDTQYF	TGCGCCAGCAGCTTGGAGCGGGGCACAGATACGCAGTATTTT
once	TRBV7-2	TRBJ1-1	-	CASSLDAGNTEAFF	TGTGCCAGCAGCTTAGACGCAGGCAACACTGAAGCTTTCTTT
-	TRBV30	TRBJ1-2	-	CAWSVEGLANYGYTF	TGTGCCTGGAGTGTAGAGGGCCTAGCTAACTATGGCTACACCTTC
once	TRBV7-2	TRBJ1-5	TRBD1	CASSSGGGNQPQHF	TGTGCCAGCAGTTCAGGGGGCGGCAATCAGCCCCAGCATTTT
few	TRBV6-6	TRBJ1-6	TRBD1	CASRTGAAWNSPLHF	TGTGCCAGCAGGACAGGGGCAGCGTGGAATTCACCCCTCCACTTT
-	TRBV9	TRBJ2-2	-	CASSAGAGELFF	TGTGCCAGCAGCGCGGGGGCCGGGGAGCTGTTTTTT
-	TRBV30	TRBJ1-1	-	CAWSPQGSKNTEAFF	TGTGCCTGGAGCCCTCAGGGATCGAAGAACACTGAAGCTTTCTTT
-	TRBV19	TRBJ1-2	-	CASSPVRHSYGYTF	TGTGCCAGTAGTCCCGTCCGACACTCCTATGGCTACACCTTC
-	TRBV7-2	TRBJ2-7	TRBD2	CASSFRGGLPYEQYF	TGTGCCAGCAGCTTTCGGGGGGGGCTGCCCTACGAGCAGTACTTC
-	TRBV11-3	TRBJ2-7	-	CASSLVVTSSYEQYF	TGTGCCAGCAGCTTAGTCGTGACTAGCTCCTACGAGCAGTACTTC
-	TRBV6-5	TRBJ2-3	TRBD1	CASSPTGGQDTQYF	TGTGCCAGCAGTCCGACAGGGGGGCAAGATACGCAGTATTTT
-	TRBV5-6	TRBJ2-7	TRBD1	CASSLGTGGAGEQYF	TGTGCCAGCAGCTTGGGGACAGGGGGCGCGGGGGAGCAGTACTTC
-	TRBV2	TRBJ2-7	TRBD1	CASSRDRDLFEQYF	TGTGCCAGCAGCCGGGACAGGGACTTATTCGAGCAGTACTTC
-	TRBV4-2	TRBJ1-2	-	CASSQDQAAGVYGYTF	TGTGCCAGCAGCCAAGATCAAGCGGCCGGGGTCTATGGCTACACCTTC
-	TRBV6-5	TRBJ1-2	-	CAPTGYTF	TGTGCCCCCACGGGCTACACCTTC
-	TRBV5-8	TRBJ1-2	-	CATSKASYTF	TGTGCCACTTCTAAAGCGAGCTACACCTTC
-	TRBV7-2	TRBJ1-1	-	CASSLAPGGRVTEAFF	TGTGCCAGCAGCTTAGCGCCAGGCGGCAGGGTCACTGAAGCTTTCTTT
-	TRBV7-9	TRBJ1-4	-	CASSFGGSNEKLFF	TGTGCCAGCAGCTTCGGCGGATCTAATGAAAAACTGTTTTTT
-	TRBV5-6	TRBJ1-2	-	CASSLVGGPQNYGYTF	TGTGCCAGCAGCTTGGTAGGGGGGCCGCAAAACTATGGCTACACCTTC
-	TRBV29-1	TRBJ1-1	-	CSVEDRGQWAFF	TGCAGCGTTGAAGATCGCGGACAGTGGGCTTTCTTT
few	TRBV5-1	TRBJ2-5	-	CASSIAGQETQYF	TGCGCCAGCAGTATTGCGGGGCAAGAGACCCAGTACTTC
-	TRBV2	TRBJ1-6	TRBD1	CASQGGLSSYNSPLHF	TGTGCCTCCCAGGGGGGTCTCAGCTCCTATAATTCACCCCTCCACTTT
-	TRBV10-2	TRBJ2-7	-	CASSDQVRYEQYF	TGCGCCAGCAGTGACCAAGTAAGGTACGAGCAGTACTTC
-	TRBV6-5	TRBJ2-7	-	CASSIRLPVYEQYF	TGTGCCAGCAGCATAAGACTCCCAGTTTACGAGCAGTACTTC
-	TRBV5-1	TRBJ1-2	-	CASSINIRANYGYTF	TGCGCCAGCAGCATTAACATAAGAGCTAACTATGGCTACACCTTC
-	TRBV28	TRBJ2-3	-	CASSFLPTDTQYF	TGTGCCAGCAGTTTCCTACCTACAGATACGCAGTATTTT
-	TRBV28	TRBJ2-7	TRBD1	CASSRTGASYEQYF	TGTGCCAGCAGTAGGACAGGGGCCTCCTACGAGCAGTACTTC
-	TRBV7-9	TRBJ2-5	-	CASSLVGETQYF	TGTGCCAGCAGCTTAGTTGGCGAGACCCAGTACTTC
-	TRBV7-9	TRBJ2-7	TRBD2	CASSFASGGTLF	TGTGCCAGCAGCTTCGCTAGCGGGGGGACCCTCTTC
-	TRBV28	TRBJ2-5	-	CASRSQAGQRETQYF	TGTGCCAGCAGAAGTCAGGCGGGGCAGCGGGAGACCCAGTACTTC
-	TRBV28	TRBJ2-4	TRBD1	CASSFSPSGQGGFAKNIQYF	TGTGCCAGCAGTTTTTCCCCCTCGGGGCAAGGGGGCTTCGCCAAAAACATTCAGTACTTC
-	TRBV4-2	TRBJ1-3	-	CASSQDFVYSGNTIYF	TGTGCCAGCAGCCAAGATTTCGTATACTCTGGAAACACCATATATTTT
-	TRBV30	TRBJ1-5	-	CAWRAQQGVYSNQPQHF	TGTGCCTGGAGGGCCCAGCAGGGCGTTTATAGCAATCAGCCCCAGCATTTT
-	TRBV6-1	TRBJ2-3	-	CASSPPLGLDTQYF	TGTGCCAGCAGTCCGCCGCTAGGGCTAGATACGCAGTATTTT
-	TRBV29-1	TRBJ1-5	-	CSVGSDNQPQHF	TGCAGCGTCGGTAGCGACAATCAGCCCCAGCATTTT
-	TRBV4-1	TRBJ1-4	-	CASSNTGDFEKLFF	TGCGCCAGCAGCAACACCGGTGACTTCGAAAAACTGTTTTTT